Below are 15 T cell receptor beta chains sequenced from a single sample in a study of T cell clonality in common variable immunodeficiency. This table comes from immunoSEQ multiplex PCR, and its TCRdb copy is limited to in-frame clones, with some not included. This sample carries tens of thousands of clones, none of them present only once. The specimen was peripheral blood mononuclear cells. The source is a person aged 18 to 70 in good health.

This clone has ten or more counts. Read coverage stops 3 residues before the CDR3 terminus; the germline J gene supplies the remainder. The V gene is TRBV7-9, the J gene TRBJ2-5; TRBD2 matches 7 bases. With 4 bases clipped from V and 5 bases from J, the junction kept 1 base outside the gene matches. The CDR3 runs 12 residues. Germline-derived CDR1 and CDR2 are SEHNR and FQNEAQ (reference sequence). The CDR3 here is CASSSRGETQYF. The sequenced part of the CDR3 DNA is TGTGCCAGCAGCTCGCGGGGGGAGACC.

This clone was seen at least ten times. The read ends 3 residues early relative to the CDR3; the germline J gene fills the gap. The rearrangement links TRBV10-2 to TRBJ2-3; D perhaps matches TRBD2 (6 bases). Germline loops: CDR1 WSHSY, CDR2 SAAADI. The V end lost 0 bases, the J end lost 1 base, and 14 bases lay between the germline ends. The length of the CDR3 is 17 residues. The CDR3 region is CASSESSGGFGTDTQYF. CDR3 bases read: TGCGCCAGCAGTGAGTCTAGCGGAGGGTTTGGCACAGATACG.

This clone was found many times. A read error may account for a junction end that differs from germline. The read comes to an end 3 residues before the CDR3 does, leaving the germline J gene to fill in the end. The chain joins TRBV7-7 to TRBJ2-1; possibly TRBD1 for D (6 bases). The CDR3 has 16 amino acids. Germline CDR1 reads SSHAT; CDR2 reads FNYEAQ (reference sequence). CDR3 bases read: TGTGCTAGCAGCCCCACGGTGAGGGGGAACCAATTTGAG. Its translation: CASSPTVRGNQFE. The full CDR3 is CASSPTVRGNQFEQFF.

This clone has ten or more counts. Coverage ceases 3 residues before the CDR3 finishes, and the germline J gene fills in the end. V and J are TRBV20-1 and TRBJ2-3; D gene unclear. Trimming removed 4 bases at V and 3 bases at J, with 2 bases between. The CDR3 has 10 residues. CDR1 and CDR2 (germline): DFQATT, SNEGSKA (reference sequence). CDR3 DNA, as far as it was read: TGCAGTGCTACGACAGATACG. Its translation is CSATTDT. The complete CDR3 protein is CSATTDTQYF.

At least ten counts were recorded for this clone. From the germline J gene comes the end of the CDR3, since the read stops 3 residues before it. The chain has TRBV12-3 or TRBV12-4 and TRBJ1-2; 7 nucleotides line up with TRBD1. This CDR3 has 16 amino acids. V lost 5 bases to trimming and J lost 0 bases; unmatched junction nucleotides: 9. The sequenced part of the CDR3 DNA is TGTGCCAGCAGTGTTACAGGGGTGCAAGCTAACTATGGC. Translated, it gives CASSVTGVQANYG. The CDR3, in full, reads CASSVTGVQANYGYTF.

This clone has a count of ten or more. CDR3 residues: CASSRDSSTDTQYF. CDR3 DNA, as far as it was read: TGCGCCAGCAGCCGGGACAGTAGCACAGATACG. V usage is TRBV10-1 and J usage is TRBJ2-3; TRBD1 matches 7 bases. The read falls 3 residues short of the CDR3 end, and the missing part is taken from the germline J gene. CDR1 and CDR2 from the germline V gene are WNHNN and SYGVQD (reference sequence). The V and J ends lost 6 bases and 0 bases, in that order; junction bases with no gene match: 3. The CDR3 spans 14 residues.

This clone was seen many times. Sequencing ends 3 residues short of the CDR3 end; the germline J gene provides the rest. The chain couples TRBV7-6 to TRBJ2-1; tentative D call: TRBD1 (6 bases). Germline CDR1 reads SGHVS; CDR2 reads FNYEAQ. V was pared by 2 bases and J by 9 bases, with 11 bases between. This CDR3 has 13 amino acids. This CDR3 is CASSLLKGGEQFF. The part of the CDR3 DNA that was read is TGTGCCAGCAGCTTACTTAAAGGGGGTGAG.

This clone appeared many times. The CDR3 end lies 3 residues beyond the end of the read and is filled in from the germline J gene. This sequence joins TRBV9 and TRBJ2-1; 10 bases are a match to TRBD2. The CDR3 is made up of 17 amino acids. Per germline, CDR1 SGDLS and CDR2 YYNGEE. With V trimmed by 0 bases and J by 4 bases, 7 bases remained unmatched. Incomplete CDR3 DNA: TGTGCCAGCAGCGTAGGTGCCAGCGGGGGGGGATACAATGAG. It is translated as CASSVGASGGGYNE. The full CDR3 protein is CASSVGASGGGYNEQFF.

This clone was observed a handful of times. Sequencing ends 3 residues short of the CDR3 end; the germline J gene provides the rest. The V and J genes are TRBV2 and TRBJ2-5; D gene ambiguous. Deletions cut 5 bases from V and 1 base from J, with 2 bases between. This CDR3 is 11 amino acids long. CDR1 is SNHLY, CDR2 FYNNEI, per germline. The sequenced part of the CDR3 DNA is TGTGCCAGCAGTCGCCAAGAGACC. This sequence encodes CASSRQET. The entire CDR3 sequence reads CASSRQETQYF. Variable domain in full (rest from reference TRBV2 and TRBJ2-5): EPEVTQTPSHQVTQMGQEVILRCVPISNHLYFYWYRQILGQKVEFLVSFYNNEISEKSEIFDDQFSVERPDGSNFTLKIRSTKLEDSAMYFCASSRQETQYFGPGTRLLVL.

In its sample, this clone was seen many times. The read comes to an end 3 residues before the CDR3 does, leaving the germline J gene to fill in the end. The V gene is TRBV7-2, the J gene TRBJ2-7; 10 nucleotides match TRBD2. CDR3 size: 17 residues. Germline V gives CDR1 SGHTA, CDR2 FQGNSA. The ends lost 0 bases at V and 2 bases at J; junction bases unmatched: 7. The CDR3 bases that were read are TGTGCCAGCAGCTTAGCTTGGCCTAGCGGGAGTACCTACGAG. Translation gives CASSLAWPSGSTYE. The CDR3 in its entirety is CASSLAWPSGSTYEQYF.

This clone came up many times. The CDR3 is cut off 3 residues early in the read; its end comes from the germline J gene. This chain joins TRBV5-4 and TRBJ1-1, with a tentative D call TRBD1 (5 bases). V was pared by 0 bases and J by 1 base, with 7 bases between. The CDR3 is made up of 14 amino acids. Germline values: CDR1 SGHNT, CDR2 YYREEE (reference sequence). The part of the CDR3 DNA that was read is TGTGCCAGCAGCTTGGGACAGAAGAACACTGAA. This sequence encodes CASSLGQKNTE. The CDR3 in full is CASSLGQKNTEAFF.

This clone was detected many times. The read ends 3 residues shy of where the CDR3 ends; the end is completed using the germline J gene. This rearrangement joins TRBV14 to TRBJ2-7; D gene unclear. Trimming removed 0 bases at V and 4 bases at J, with 7 bases between. The CDR3 runs 13 residues. CDR1 and CDR2 from the germline V gene are SGHDN and FVKESK. The CDR3: CASSQEEGYEQYF. The sequenced part of the CDR3 DNA is TGTGCCAGCAGCCAAGAAGAAGGTTACGAG. The variable domain in full, with the rest retrieved from reference TRBV14 and TRBJ2-7, is EAGVTQFPSHSVIEKGQTVTLRCDPISGHDNLYWYRRVMGKEIKFLLHFVKESKQDESGMPNNRFLAERTGGTYSTLKVQPAELEDSGVYFCASSQEEGYEQYFGPGTRLTVT.

This clone came up many times. CDR3 loop: CASSLGGQGRPPLHF. CDR3 DNA, as far as it was read: TGTGCCAGCAGCTTAGGGGGACAGGGCAGGCCACCC. The chain combines TRBV7-9 with TRBJ1-6, with 9 positions matching TRBD1. The CDR3 extends 3 residues past the end of the read, so its final part is completed from the germline J gene. V gave up 1 base and J gave up 11 bases; unmatched junction bases: 6. This CDR3 region has 15 residues. CDR1 is SEHNR and CDR2 is FQNEAQ in the germline V gene (reference sequence).

This clone came up many times. The read falls 3 residues short of the CDR3 end, and the missing part is taken from the germline J gene. This rearrangement joins TRBV2 to TRBJ2-1; 9 nucleotides align to TRBD2. The length of the CDR3 is 14 residues. Looked up from germline, CDR1 is SNHLY and CDR2 is FYNNEI. J was trimmed by 7 bases and V by 6 bases; bases with no gene match: 7. CDR3 loop: CASRDRAGGNEQFF. CDR3 DNA, as far as it was read: TGTGCCAGCAGGGATCGAGCGGGGGGAAATGAG.

This clone has a count of ten or more. CDR3 sequence: CASSRDSPATNEKLFF. CDR3 DNA (partial): TGTGCCAGCAGCCGGGACAGCCCTGCAACTAATGAAAAA. The chain links TRBV6-2 or TRBV6-3 to TRBJ1-4; 7 bases match TRBD1. The sequenced fragment ends 3 residues before the CDR3 boundary, so the rest is inferred from the germline J gene. CDR1 is MNHEY, CDR2 SVGEGT, per germline. The CDR3 extends over 16 amino acids. V gave up 6 bases and J gave up 0 bases; unmatched junction bases: 7.